Presented here are 7 T cell receptor beta chains from one specimen sequenced in a study of human T cells and chemical hapten exposure. TCRdb passed the RACE reads through MiXCR, listing each CDR3 protein once. The sample has roughly 51,000 distinct CDR3 sequences; more than 9% are singletons. Time point defined: pre-sensitization, week 0. Treatment specified: therapeutic diphenylcyclopropenone sensitization with weekly scalp DPC. The specimen was whole blood, collected in connection with sensitization to the hapten diphenylcyclopropenone (DPC). The receptors shown here come from a man aged 40-50 years with alopecia areata. Some clones in this sample may be carry-over from other donors' samples.

J is TRBJ1-6 and V is TRBV4-1; D not resolved. V was cut by 1 base and J by 9 bases, with 7 bases left in between. Germline V lookup: CDR1 MGHRA, CDR2 YSYEKL. The CDR3 totals 13 residues. Here the CDR3 reads CASSQVDGSPLHF. The CDR3 DNA reads as TGCGCCAGCAGCCAAGTGGATGGTTCACCCCTCCACTTT.

The chain joins TRBV5-4 to TRBJ2-2; 12 bases are shared with TRBD2. This CDR3 is built from 16 residues. J lost 4 bases, V lost 4 bases, and 5 bases had no gene match. Germline V lookup: CDR1 SGHNT, CDR2 YYREEE (reference sequence). As DNA, the CDR3 is TGTGCCAGCAGCCCCGGGACTAGCGGGTCCACCGGGGAGCTGTTTTTT. Translation gives CASSPGTSGSTGELFF.

This clonotype turned up a few times. This sequence joins TRBV20-1 and TRBJ1-2; D possibly corresponds to TRBD1 (6 bases). The CDR3 spans 14 residues. The germline gives CDR1 DFQATT, CDR2 SNEGSKA (reference sequence). V lost 3 bases and J lost 3, with 14 bases in between. CDR3 nucleotide sequence: TGCAGTGCTAGGGGGGGCAGGGTATACTATGGCTACACCTTC. Residues: CSARGGRVYYGYTF.

This clonotype was picked up many times. The chain carries TRBV20-1 and TRBJ2-4; possible D gene TRBD1, 6 bases. V was cut by 6 bases and J by 6 bases, with 15 bases left in between. Germline loops: CDR1 DFQATT, CDR2 SNEGSKA (reference sequence). The CDR3 is made up of 13 amino acids. CDR3: CSALLRGGNIQYF. The DNA of the CDR3 is TGCAGTGCATTACTCAGGGGCGGAAACATTCAGTACTTC.

The chain couples TRBV20-1 to TRBJ2-3; the D gene could be TRBD1 or TRBD2 (5 bases each). CDR3 length: 15 amino acids. The germline gives CDR1 DFQATT, CDR2 SNEGSKA (reference sequence). V was pared by 3 bases and J by 0 bases, with 13 bases between. The CDR3 reads CSASGTQISTDTQYF. Here the CDR3 DNA reads TGCAGTGCTAGCGGGACCCAGATTAGCACAGATACGCAGTATTTT.

This clonotype has a handful of counts. CDR3 nucleotide sequence: TGTGCCAGCAGTGAGCAGCGGGATGGACCGAACACCGGGGAGCTGTTTTTT. Encoded protein: CASSEQRDGPNTGELFF. The chain couples TRBV6-4 to TRBJ2-2; 7 bases fit TRBD2. After removal of 3 bases from V and 0 bases from J, the junction contained 7 bases not matched to a gene. Germline CDR1 reads MRHNA; CDR2 reads SNTAGT. The CDR3 contains 17 residues.

The V call is TRBV6-2 or TRBV6-3, the J call TRBJ1-2; 9 bases are shared with TRBD1. CDR1 is MNHEY and CDR2 is SVGEGT in the germline V gene. This CDR3 has 14 residues. V lost 6 bases to trimming and J lost 6 bases; unmatched junction nucleotides: 8. The chain's CDR3 is CASRRTGARNGYTF. CDR3 DNA: TGTGCCAGCAGGAGGACAGGGGCCCGAAATGGCTACACCTTC.